This T cell receptor beta chain was obtained from a study of blood T cell repertoires in COVID-19. Looking at the study overall: Researchers got acute and convalescent COVID-19 samples from the United States, Italy and Spain. T cells, B-cell-depleted T cells, or PBMCs provided the cDNA or gDNA that served as material.

Per the original data handling: Amplifying reference gene primers gave estimates of nucleated cell counts. Profiling relied on immunoSEQ multiplex PCR, and the TCRdb table lists in-frame clones only, not all of them. Clone size and the V and J calls come from that table; the DNA yielded D and trimming. The sample contains some 220,000 clones, around 81% of which appear only once. The source is a woman in her 70s with acute or convalescent COVID-19. The sequencing sample was made of peripheral blood.

CDR3 in DNA: TGTGCCAGCAGTGTGCGTTCTAAATCAGATACGCAGTATTTT. It is translated as CASSVRSKSDTQYF. The chain combines TRBV2 with TRBJ2-3, with unresolved D. This CDR3 contains 14 residues. V dropped 4 bases and J dropped 4 bases, with 12 bases sitting between them. Per the germline V gene, CDR1 is SNHLY and CDR2 is FYNNEI.